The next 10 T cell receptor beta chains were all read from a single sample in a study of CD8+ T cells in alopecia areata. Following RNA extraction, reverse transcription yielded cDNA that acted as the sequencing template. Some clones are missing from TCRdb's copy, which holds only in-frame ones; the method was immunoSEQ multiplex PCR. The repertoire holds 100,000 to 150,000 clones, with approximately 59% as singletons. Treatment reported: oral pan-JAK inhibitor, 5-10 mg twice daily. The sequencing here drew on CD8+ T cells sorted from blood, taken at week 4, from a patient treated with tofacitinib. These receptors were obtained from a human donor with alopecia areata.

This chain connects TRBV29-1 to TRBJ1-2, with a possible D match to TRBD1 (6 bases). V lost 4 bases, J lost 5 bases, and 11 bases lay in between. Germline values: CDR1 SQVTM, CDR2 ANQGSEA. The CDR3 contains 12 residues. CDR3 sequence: CSVGGGTYGYTF. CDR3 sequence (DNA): TGCAGCGTTGGAGGGGGAACTTATGGCTACACCTTC. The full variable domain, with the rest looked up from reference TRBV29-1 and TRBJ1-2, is SAVISQKPSRDICQRGTSLTIQCQVDSQVTMMFWYRQQPGQSLTLIATANQGSEATYESGFVIDKFPISRPNLTFSTLTVSNMSPEDSSIYLCSVGGGTYGYTFGSGTRLTVV.

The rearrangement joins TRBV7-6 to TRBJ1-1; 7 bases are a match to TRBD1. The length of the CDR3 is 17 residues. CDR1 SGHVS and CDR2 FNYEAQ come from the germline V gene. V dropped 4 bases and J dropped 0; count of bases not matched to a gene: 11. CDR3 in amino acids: CASSYDVPGGVNTEAFF. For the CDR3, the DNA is TGTGCCAGCAGCTACGACGTACCAGGGGGAGTGAACACTGAAGCTTTCTTT.

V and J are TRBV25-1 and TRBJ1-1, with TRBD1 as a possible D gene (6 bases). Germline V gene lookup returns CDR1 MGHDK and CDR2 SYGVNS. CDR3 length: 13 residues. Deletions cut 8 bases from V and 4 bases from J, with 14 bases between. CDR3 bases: TGTGCCAGCTTACAGGGCCAAGGCACTGAAGCTTTCTTT. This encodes CASLQGQGTEAFF.

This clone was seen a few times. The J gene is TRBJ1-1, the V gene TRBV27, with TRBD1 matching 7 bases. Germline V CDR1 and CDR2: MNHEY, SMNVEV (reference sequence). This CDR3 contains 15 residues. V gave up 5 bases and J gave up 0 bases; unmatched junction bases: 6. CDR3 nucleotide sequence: TGTGCCAGCAGTGCCCCGACAGGGCTGAACACTGAAGCTTTCTTT. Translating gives CASSAPTGLNTEAFF.

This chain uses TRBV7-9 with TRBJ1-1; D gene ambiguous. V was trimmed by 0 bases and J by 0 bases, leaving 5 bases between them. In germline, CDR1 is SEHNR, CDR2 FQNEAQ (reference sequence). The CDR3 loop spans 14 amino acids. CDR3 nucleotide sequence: TGTGCCAGCAGCTTAGCCCGGGTGAACACTGAAGCTTTCTTT. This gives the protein CASSLARVNTEAFF.

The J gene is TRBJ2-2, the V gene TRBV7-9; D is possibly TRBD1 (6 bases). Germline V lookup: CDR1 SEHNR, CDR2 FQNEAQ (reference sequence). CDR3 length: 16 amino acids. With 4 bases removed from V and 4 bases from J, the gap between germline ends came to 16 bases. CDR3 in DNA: TGTGCCAGCAGCTCTATCTGGACAGAGACCACCGGGGAGCTGTTTTTT. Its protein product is CASSSIWTETTGELFF.

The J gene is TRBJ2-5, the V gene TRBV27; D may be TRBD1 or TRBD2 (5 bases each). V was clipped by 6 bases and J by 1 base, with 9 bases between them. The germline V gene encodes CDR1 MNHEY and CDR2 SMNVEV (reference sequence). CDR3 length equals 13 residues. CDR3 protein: CASSPGGQETQYF. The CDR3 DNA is TGTGCCAGCAGCCCTGGGGGCCAAGAGACCCAGTACTTC.

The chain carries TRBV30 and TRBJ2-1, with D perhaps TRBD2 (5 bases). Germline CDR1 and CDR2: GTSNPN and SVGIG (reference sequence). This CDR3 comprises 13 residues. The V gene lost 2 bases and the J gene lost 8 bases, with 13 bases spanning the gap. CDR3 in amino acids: CAWSTEAGDEQFF. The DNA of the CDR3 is TGTGCCTGGAGTACGGAGGCCGGAGATGAGCAGTTCTTC.

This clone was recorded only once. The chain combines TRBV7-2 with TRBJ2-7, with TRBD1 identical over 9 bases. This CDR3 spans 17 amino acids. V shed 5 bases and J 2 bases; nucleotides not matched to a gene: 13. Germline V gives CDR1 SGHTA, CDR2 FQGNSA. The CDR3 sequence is CASSPPPDRGDPYEQYF. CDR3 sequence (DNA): TGTGCCAGCAGCCCACCTCCTGACAGGGGGGACCCCTACGAGCAGTACTTC.

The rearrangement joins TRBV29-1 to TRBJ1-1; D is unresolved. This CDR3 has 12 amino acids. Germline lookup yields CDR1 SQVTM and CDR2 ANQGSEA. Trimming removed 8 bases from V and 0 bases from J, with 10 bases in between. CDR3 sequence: CSYLGLNTEAFF. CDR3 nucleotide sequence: TGCAGCTACCTTGGGCTGAACACTGAAGCTTTCTTT.